The subject of this entry is one T cell receptor beta chain. The antigen is not known. The sample comes from a study of T cell responses to AZD1222 COVID-19 vaccine. Germline V gene lookup returns CDR1 LNHDA and CDR2 SQIVND (reference sequence). Trimming at V came to 3 bases and at J to 2 bases, leaving 10 bases not matched to a gene. This CDR3 spans 16 amino acids. Method: immunoSEQ multiplex PCR; TCRdb's copy keeps in-frame clones and lacks some. This table has approximately 60,000 clones, around 83% appearing once. Study conclusions and caveats: None of the repertoires were sampled until the peak T cell response had passed. Among AZD1222 vaccinees, only 5 to 7 were seropositive at baseline. It should be noted that donors were predominantly white British and more often female, and clonal diversity was possibly underestimated. Spike-specific TCR breadth and depth both grew after two AZD1222 doses.

This chain connects TRBV19 to TRBJ2-7; 7 bases are a match to TRBD2. The specimen comprised peripheral blood, sampled on day 0 of MenACWY control vaccination. This clonotype originated in an adult in good health. CDR3 DNA: TGTGCCAGTAGTATTCCGGGGAGTAGCGGGCCCTACGAGCAGTACTTC. This encodes CASSIPGSSGPYEQYF.